The 10 T cell receptor beta chains below come from one sample, sequenced in a study of patients and donors after allogeneic stem cell transplantation. TCRdb reanalysed the RT-PCR reads using MiXCR and keeps one entry per CDR3 protein. The table lists approximately 160,000 distinct CDR3 sequences, about 30% of them singletons. Sequenced material: blood, either unsorted or a sorted T cell fraction (not recorded which). The receptors shown here come from a human donor who was either an allogeneic HSCT recipient or a stem cell or donor lymphocyte infusion donor (not recorded which). It is not recorded whose cells these are; they may come from a transplant donor.

The J gene is TRBJ2-7, the V gene TRBV30; D might be TRBD1 or TRBD2, each matching 5 bases. The CDR3 covers 13 residues. CDR1 is GTSNPN and CDR2 is SVGIG in the germline V gene (reference sequence). Trimming took 1 base from V and 2 from J, leaving 9 bases between them. For the CDR3, the DNA is TGTGCCTGGAGTGGGGACGGAGCCTACGAGCAGTACTTC. Translating gives CAWSGDGAYEQYF.

This clonotype was counted between two and nine times. This chain links TRBV4-3 with TRBJ2-7; D remains unclear. The CDR3 runs 14 residues. V lost 0 bases and J 2 bases, leaving 8 bases between the germline ends. CDR1 and CDR2 (germline): LGHNA, YSLEER. The CDR3 DNA is TGCGCCAGCAGCCAAGATCGGCTACCCTACGAGCAGTACTTC. As protein: CASSQDRLPYEQYF.

This clonotype was counted only a few times. The chain has TRBV20-1 and TRBJ1-2; TRBD1 might be the D (5 bases). Trimming shortened V by 6 bases and J by 8 bases, and 13 bases separated the two germline ends. Germline CDR1 reads DFQATT; CDR2 reads SNEGSKA (reference sequence). The CDR3 loop spans 11 amino acids. CDR3 sequence: CSADGARGYTF. CDR3 in DNA: TGCAGTGCCGACGGGGCCCGGGGCTACACCTTC.

The chain carries TRBV5-1 and TRBJ2-3; 10 bases are shared with TRBD1. V lost 0 bases and J lost 4; bases outside the gene matches: 8. The germline V gene encodes CDR1 SGHRS and CDR2 YFSETQ. CDR3 size: 17 residues. The CDR3 spells CASSLGFKTGGADTQYF. CDR3 DNA: TGCGCCAGCAGCTTGGGATTTAAGACAGGGGGCGCAGATACGCAGTATTTT.

This chain uses TRBV29-1 with TRBJ2-1; D remains unclear. V shed 0 bases and J shed 9 bases, with 18 bases lying between them. Germline V gene data show CDR1 as SQVTM and CDR2 as ANQGSEA. This CDR3 contains 15 residues. The CDR3, as DNA: TGCAGCGTTGAAGAACTCCACATCCCATTCGGTGAGCAGTTCTTC. Translated: CSVEELHIPFGEQFF.

V gene TRBV10-1 combines with J gene TRBJ2-1; 9 positions agree with TRBD2. The CDR3 sequence is 13 residues long. With V trimmed by 4 bases and J by 10 bases, 5 bases remained unmatched. Germline V gene lookup returns CDR1 WNHNN and CDR2 SYGVQD (reference sequence). The CDR3 protein is CASSGGLAGEQFF. The CDR3 nucleotides read TGCGCCAGCAGTGGGGGACTAGCTGGCGAGCAGTTCTTC.

The chain combines TRBV20-1 with TRBJ2-3; D is perhaps TRBD2 (5 bases). V lost 1 base to trimming and J lost 6 bases, with 11 bases between them. This CDR3 has 13 residues. The V gene's germline CDR1 is DFQATT and CDR2 SNEGSKA (reference sequence). The CDR3 coding sequence is TGCAGTGCTAGAGGGGATAGCGTGGATACGCAGTATTTT. Translation gives CSARGDSVDTQYF.

V gene TRBV10-1 combines with J gene TRBJ2-7; D gene unclear. With 3 bases removed from V and 3 bases from J, the gap between germline ends came to 6 bases. This CDR3 has 12 amino acids. Germline values: CDR1 WNHNN, CDR2 SYGVQD (reference sequence). CDR3 sequence reads: CASSEDGYEQYF. In DNA form, the CDR3 reads TGCGCCAGCAGTGAAGACGGCTACGAGCAGTACTTC.

This clonotype was counted a few times. The chain links TRBV12-3 or TRBV12-4 to TRBJ2-7; 9 positions match TRBD2. CDR3 length equals 14 residues. With V trimmed by 6 bases and J by 7 bases, 10 bases remained unmatched. The CDR3 DNA reads as TGTGCCAGCAGCGGCGGGGGGGTTCCTCATGAGCAGTACTTC. It codes for CASSGGGVPHEQYF.

This clonotype was counted only a few times. The genes are TRBV12-3 or TRBV12-4 and TRBJ1-5, with D unclear. CDR3 length: 11 residues. With 3 bases removed from V and 11 bases from J, the gap between germline ends came to 8 bases. The CDR3 sequence is CASSFGFTQHF. The CDR3 nucleotides are TGTGCCAGCAGTTTCGGGTTTACCCAGCATTTT.